The 24 T cell receptor beta chains below come from one sample, sequenced in a study of identical twins. TCRdb passed the 5' RACE reads through MiXCR, listing each CDR3 protein once. The table shows hundreds of thousands of distinct CDR3 sequences, with 18% occurring only once. These sequences were also reported in another study, on T cells expressing NK-cell markers.

Sequencing was performed on PBMCs. The receptors shown here come from a woman aged 18-29 years in good health.

This clonotype was observed a few times. The genes are TRBV20-1 and TRBJ2-7; 8 nucleotides align to TRBD1. Germline-derived CDR1 and CDR2 are DFQATT and SNEGSKA (reference sequence). V gave up 4 bases and J gave up 2 bases; unmatched junction bases: 4. CDR3 size: 13 residues. The chain's CDR3 is CSATRQGTYEQYF. The DNA of the CDR3 is TGCAGTGCTACAAGACAGGGGACCTACGAGCAGTACTTC.

This clonotype came up many times. V gene TRBV27 combines with J gene TRBJ2-1; 9 bases align to TRBD2. The CDR3 has 13 residues. CDR1 is MNHEY and CDR2 is SMNVEV in the germline V gene (reference sequence). With V trimmed by 3 bases and J by 14 bases, 8 bases remained unmatched. This chain's CDR3 is CASSFGASGIKFF. CDR3 nucleotide sequence: TGTGCCAGCAGTTTCGGCGCTAGCGGGATTAAGTTCTTC.

J is TRBJ2-3 and V is TRBV30; D uncertain. Trimming left V 0 bases short and J 0 bases short, with 10 bases between. This CDR3 contains 15 residues. Looked up from germline, CDR1 is GTSNPN and CDR2 is SVGIG (reference sequence). CDR3 sequence reads: CAWSVFASSTDTQYF. CDR3 nucleotide sequence: TGTGCCTGGAGTGTATTCGCGTCTAGCACAGATACGCAGTATTTT.

V and J are TRBV5-4 and TRBJ2-5; TRBD2 matches 7 bases. J lost 1 base, V lost 4 bases, and 10 bases had no gene match. This CDR3 is 16 amino acids long. The germline gives CDR1 SGHNT, CDR2 YYREEE (reference sequence). The CDR3 is CASSPSSASGQETQYF. As DNA, the CDR3 is TGTGCCAGCAGCCCCTCGTCGGCTAGCGGCCAAGAGACCCAGTACTTC.

This clonotype was seen only a few times. The gene calls are TRBV5-1 and TRBJ2-7, with D maybe TRBD2 (6 bases). V shed 4 bases and J shed 7 bases, with 15 bases lying between them. Germline CDR1 reads SGHRS; CDR2 reads YFSETQ. This CDR3 is built from 13 residues. The CDR3: CASSRDSEGEQYF. The CDR3 DNA reads TGCGCCAGCAGCAGGGACTCTGAGGGGGAGCAGTACTTC.

The rearrangement links TRBV5-1 to TRBJ1-1; 7 positions match TRBD1. The germline CDR1 and CDR2 sequences are SGHRS and YFSETQ. The CDR3 contains 15 residues. Unmatched junction bases numbered 3, after V lost 0 bases and J lost 1 base. This chain's CDR3 is CASSLDAGGNTEAFF. The CDR3 DNA reads as TGCGCCAGCAGCTTGGATGCAGGGGGGAACACTGAAGCTTTCTTT.

This clonotype was found a few times. The chain combines TRBV20-1 with TRBJ2-3; maybe TRBD2 (5 bases). This CDR3 has 12 residues. CDR1 is DFQATT and CDR2 is SNEGSKA in the germline V gene (reference sequence). Trimming removed 2 bases from V and 6 bases from J, with 9 bases in between. DNA for the CDR3: TGCAGTGCTAGACTAGGCGGGGATACGCAGTATTTT. This gives the protein CSARLGGDTQYF.

The V call is TRBV30, the J call TRBJ2-7; a weak D match, TRBD1 (6 bases). Trimming took off 3 bases at V and 0 bases at J, with 9 bases between the two ends. The CDR3 covers 13 residues. Per the germline V gene, CDR1 is GTSNPN and CDR2 is SVGIG (reference sequence). CDR3 protein: CAWSRTASYEQYF. The CDR3 nucleotides are TGTGCCTGGAGCCGGACAGCCTCCTACGAGCAGTACTTC.

This clonotype was picked up a small number of times. The genes are TRBV5-5 and TRBJ2-3; weak D call: TRBD1 (6 bases). Trimming stripped 4 bases from V and 4 bases from J, with 16 bases between. This CDR3 contains 15 residues. The germline gives CDR1 SGHKS, CDR2 YYEKEE (reference sequence). The CDR3 DNA reads TGTGCCAGCAGCGTAGGACAGAACCGAGCAGATACGCAGTATTTT. Encoded protein: CASSVGQNRADTQYF.

The rearrangement uses TRBV5-6 and TRBJ2-5; 8 positions match TRBD2. The CDR3 runs to 15 residues. After removal of 3 bases from V and 0 bases from J, the junction contained 4 bases not matched to a gene. Germline values: CDR1 SGHDT, CDR2 YYEEEE. The CDR3 protein is CASSYPAGDQETQYF. CDR3 nucleotide sequence: TGTGCCAGCAGCTACCCAGCGGGGGACCAAGAGACCCAGTACTTC.

A few counts support this clonotype. This chain links TRBV29-1 with TRBJ1-2, with a possible D match to TRBD1 (5 bases). The CDR3 spans 13 residues. V was clipped by 8 bases and J by 7 bases, with 20 bases between them. CDR1 is SQVTM, CDR2 ANQGSEA, per germline. CDR3 protein: CSLTRDVLGGYTF. The CDR3 DNA is TGCAGCCTGACCCGGGACGTCTTGGGTGGCTACACCTTC.

Concerning this clonotype: At one end the junction does not follow the germline gene, possibly because of a read error. V and J are TRBV20-1 and TRBJ2-7, with 9 bases aligning to TRBD1. Germline V gene data show CDR1 as DFQATT and CDR2 as SNEGSKA (reference sequence). The CDR3 has 15 residues. CDR3 in DNA: TGCATTGCTAGAGATTCGAGGACAGGGGACAACGAGCAGTACTTC. This codes for CIARDSRTGDNEQYF.

This clonotype has just a few counts. The rearrangement links TRBV12-3 or TRBV12-4 to TRBJ2-3; D is unclear. There are 13 residues in the CDR3. The ends were cut back, 8 bases at V and 2 bases at J, with 11 bases in the middle. CDR3 in DNA: TGTGCCAGCTTGGGCCAGATCACAGATACGCAGTATTTT. Translation: CASLGQITDTQYF.

This sequence joins TRBV10-3 and TRBJ2-5, with D tentatively TRBD2 (6 bases). CDR3 length: 13 residues. The germline V gene encodes CDR1 ENHRY and CDR2 SYGVKD. V was clipped by 4 bases and J by 5 bases, with 11 bases between them. CDR3 coding DNA: TGTGCCATCAGTGCTGGTGCGGGGGAGACCCAGTACTTC. It specifies CAISAGAGETQYF.

This clonotype was detected only a few times. The V and J genes are TRBV20-1 and TRBJ2-5; 7 bases align to TRBD2. J was trimmed by 5 bases and V by 6 bases; bases with no gene match: 15. Germline V gene sequence: CDR1 DFQATT, CDR2 SNEGSKA (reference sequence). This CDR3 has 15 amino acids. The CDR3 spells CSAPKLAFMLETQYF. The CDR3 bases are TGCAGTGCCCCTAAACTAGCGTTCATGCTGGAGACCCAGTACTTC.

This chain's CDR3 is CASSPSLAGEGRTDTQYF. The CDR3 coding sequence is TGTGCCAGCAGTCCCTCTCTAGCGGGAGAGGGGAGGACAGATACGCAGTATTTT. This chain joins TRBV6-2 or TRBV6-3 and TRBJ2-3; 10 nucleotides line up with TRBD2. The ends lost 5 bases at V and 3 bases at J; junction bases unmatched: 14. CDR3 length: 18 amino acids. The germline V gene has CDR1 MNHEY and CDR2 SVGEGT.

This clonotype occurred a few times. The genes are TRBV15 and TRBJ2-5; D remains unclear. The germline gives CDR1 LNHNV, CDR2 YYDKDF (reference sequence). The CDR3 is 15 residues long. Trimming shortened V by 1 base and J by 0 bases, and 9 bases separated the two germline ends. CDR3 DNA: TGTGCCACCAGCAGAGCTAACTCTAACCAAGAGACCCAGTACTTC. It is translated as CATSRANSNQETQYF.

The table lists this clonotype with a few counts. V and J are TRBV6-1 and TRBJ2-1; TRBD2 agrees at 8 bases. Germline V lookup: CDR1 MNHNS, CDR2 SASEGT. Germline trimming cut 6 bases from V and 1 base from J; bases unmatched to any gene: 5. The CDR3 contains 15 residues. The DNA of the CDR3 is TGTGCCAGCAGGGCTAGCGGGTCATCCTACAATGAGCAGTTCTTC. This translates into CASRASGSSYNEQFF.

This rearrangement joins TRBV12-3 or TRBV12-4 to TRBJ2-1, with 7 bases identical to TRBD1. This CDR3 spans 17 amino acids. The V segment lost 6 bases and the J segment 3 bases; nucleotides outside the gene matches: 14. The CDR3 protein is CASRPAEGANFYNEQFF. The CDR3 nucleotides are TGTGCCAGCAGGCCTGCCGAGGGGGCGAACTTCTACAATGAGCAGTTCTTC.

This clonotype occurred a few times. CDR3 amino acids: CASSQSDRAYGYTF. CDR3 sequence (DNA): TGTGCCAGCAGCCAATCGGACAGGGCCTATGGCTACACCTTC. The J gene is TRBJ1-2, the V gene TRBV3-1; 8 nucleotides align to TRBD1. The CDR3 is 14 amino acids. Germline V gives CDR1 LGHDT, CDR2 YNNKEL (reference sequence). The ends lost 2 bases at V and 4 bases at J; junction bases unmatched: 3.

This clonotype was recorded at least ten times. The V call is TRBV29-1, the J call TRBJ2-3; D gene unclear. Germline CDR1 SQVTM, CDR2 ANQGSEA. The V and J ends lost 7 bases and 0 bases respectively, with 11 bases between them. The CDR3 extends over 13 amino acids. The CDR3 DNA follows: TGCAGCGGCGTAGCAGCCAGCACAGATACGCAGTATTTT. Its translation: CSGVAASTDTQYF.

This chain connects TRBV4-3 to TRBJ2-7, with a possible D match to TRBD2 (5 bases). The CDR3 loop spans 16 amino acids. Germline V gene data show CDR1 as LGHNA and CDR2 as YSLEER. Trimming took off 0 bases at V and 4 bases at J, with 16 bases between the two ends. The CDR3 protein is CASSQEEGNRYYEQYF. CDR3 coding DNA: TGCGCCAGCAGCCAAGAAGAGGGCAATCGCTATTACGAGCAGTACTTC.

This clonotype was seen more than once but under ten times. The V and J genes are TRBV3-1 and TRBJ1-1; D possibly corresponds to TRBD1 (6 bases). The CDR3 extends over 12 amino acids. V gave up 3 bases and J gave up 11 bases, with 13 bases separating them. CDR1 and CDR2 from the germline V gene are LGHDT and YNNKEL (reference sequence). The CDR3 loop reads CASSQAGTKAFF. In nucleotides, the CDR3 is TGTGCCAGCAGCCAGGCCGGGACAAAGGCTTTCTTT.

This clonotype has more than one count but fewer than ten. This chain joins TRBV20-1 and TRBJ2-1; 7 bases are a match to TRBD2. CDR1 and CDR2 from the germline V gene are DFQATT and SNEGSKA (reference sequence). The V and J ends lost 6 bases and 13 bases, in that order; junction bases with no gene match: 18. The CDR3 spans 14 residues. The DNA for the CDR3 is TGCAGTGCCATAAACCCCGGACTAGGGGCGGGCCAGTTCTTC. Its protein is CSAINPGLGAGQFF.